This section outlines one T cell receptor (beta chain) sequence together with its context. Trimming pared 6 bases from V and 4 bases from J, leaving 17 bases between. From germline, CDR1 is SGHDT and CDR2 YYEEEE. CDR3 length: 15 residues. This entry is derived from a study of shared clonotypes between healthy human individuals. TCRdb's copy holds only in-frame clones and misses some; the assay was immunoSEQ multiplex PCR. In the table there are 1 million to 1.3 million clones, about four fifths of which are singletons. The sequence came from a man younger than 35 in good health. Some clones in this sample may be carry-over from other donors' samples. V and J are TRBV5-6 and TRBJ2-1; perhaps TRBD2 as D (6 bases). What was sequenced was memory CD4+ T cells from PBMCs. Sample subset: CD45RA-negative fraction. As DNA, the CDR3 is TGTGCCAGCACCCTCGGCCTAGCGCTTTACAATGAGCAGTTCTTC. Its translation: CASTLGLALYNEQFF.